Shown below are 8 T cell receptor beta chains from a single sample sequenced in a study of cytomegalovirus exposure and HLA in healthy donors (dated by TCRdb to about 2017). Receptors were amplified or captured by the immunoSEQ multiplex PCR assay. For the multiplex PCR, a mixture combining 60 forward primers for TCR Vbeta segments and 13 reverse primers for TCR Jbeta segments was used. TCRdb took over this immuneACCESS table, retaining in-frame rearrangements with V and J assigned. Such tables are incomplete; in checked studies, under half of the missing clones stem from an unresolved V gene, and the remainder is unexplained. Present in this sample are about 190,000 clones, around four fifths of which were seen just once. The ten biggest clones cover under 0.9% of the sample. Material: PBMCs. All receptors derive from a woman in her late teens or twenties in good health and CMV-seronegative.

The chain combines TRBV11-3 with TRBJ2-5; D ambiguous. V lost 1 base to trimming and J lost 4 bases, with 10 bases between them. Germline lookup yields CDR1 SGHNT and CDR2 YENEEA. This CDR3 has 14 residues. The CDR3 is CASSLGPPGETQYF. The CDR3 nucleotides read TGTGCCAGCAGCTTAGGTCCCCCGGGAGAGACCCAGTACTTC.

The V call is TRBV5-1, the J call TRBJ1-1; 9 nucleotides align to TRBD1. Unmatched junction bases numbered 11, after V lost 3 bases and J lost 11 bases. Germline V gene lookup returns CDR1 SGHRS and CDR2 YFSETQ. This CDR3 region has 14 residues. The CDR3 is CASSSQGAKRVAFF. CDR3 nucleotide sequence: TGCGCCAGCAGCTCACAGGGGGCCAAGCGGGTGGCTTTCTTT.

This clone was observed a single time. The rearrangement joins TRBV7-3 to TRBJ1-1; TRBD1 matches at 7 bases. Germline trimming cut 3 bases from V and 6 bases from J; bases unmatched to any gene: 4. CDR1 and CDR2 from the germline V gene are SGHTA and FQGTGA. The CDR3 runs to 13 residues. The CDR3 loop reads CASSFGRGAEAFF. The CDR3 nucleotides read TGTGCCAGCAGCTTCGGCAGGGGGGCTGAAGCTTTCTTT.

The chain recombines TRBV5-4 with TRBJ2-7; TRBD2 is a possible D gene (6 bases). Per the germline V gene, CDR1 is SGHNT and CDR2 is YYREEE (reference sequence). V was shortened by 6 bases and J by 0 bases, with 16 bases between the two germline ends. This CDR3 has 15 amino acids. The DNA for the CDR3 is TGTGCCAGCATTCCAAGCGGGTCCAGCTCCTACGAGCAGTACTTC. Protein: CASIPSGSSSYEQYF.

The chain combines TRBV6-5 with TRBJ2-3; 11 bases agree with TRBD2. The CDR3 spans 16 residues. Germline V lookup: CDR1 MNHEY, CDR2 SVGAGI. The ends lost 3 bases at V and 4 bases at J; junction bases unmatched: 6. The CDR3 bases are TGTGCCAGCAGTTATAGACTAGCGGGGTCATCAGATACGCAGTATTTT. This gives the protein CASSYRLAGSSDTQYF.

The chain recombines TRBV6-1 with TRBJ1-1; D is ambiguous. The CDR3 loop spans 13 amino acids. Germline values: CDR1 MNHNS, CDR2 SASEGT. V lost 5 bases and J lost 3, with 10 bases in between. CDR3 coding DNA: TGTGCCAGCAGTAGATTACGAGACACTGAAGCTTTCTTT. It specifies CASSRLRDTEAFF.

The rearrangement joins TRBV15 to TRBJ2-1, with D perhaps matching TRBD1 (6 bases). The ends were cut back, 1 base at V and 4 bases at J, with 8 bases in the middle. Germline CDR1 LNHNV, CDR2 YYDKDF (reference sequence). The CDR3 consists of 14 residues. CDR3 DNA: TGTGCCACCAGCAGAGCGACAGGATACAATGAGCAGTTCTTC. Translated, it gives CATSRATGYNEQFF.

The chain has TRBV19 and TRBJ1-1; a weak D match, TRBD1 (5 bases). CDR1 is LNHDA, CDR2 SQIVND, per germline (reference sequence). Deletions cut 5 bases from V and 5 bases from J, with 6 bases between. This CDR3 is built from 11 residues. CDR3 protein: CASSRGTEAFF. CDR3 coding DNA: TGTGCCAGTAGTCGGGGGACTGAAGCTTTCTTT.